Below, one T cell receptor beta chain is given with its context. There are 15 residues in the CDR3. Germline-derived CDR1 and CDR2 are SGHRS and YFSETQ. V was trimmed by 0 bases and J by 0 bases, leaving 10 bases between them. Authors' methods: For nucleated cells, counts were estimated from reference gene primer amplification. Libraries were prepared by immunoSEQ multiplex PCR; TCRdb keeps only in-frame clonotypes and omits some of them. V and J calls and clone size follow that table, whereas D and trimming were derived from the DNA. The table has 210,000 or so clones, around 90% seen once. This specimen comes from a study of blood T cell repertoires in COVID-19. On the study more broadly: Sites in the United States, Italy and Spain provided acute and convalescent COVID-19 samples. Nucleic acid was either cDNA or gDNA, and it came from T cells, B-cell-depleted T cells, or PBMCs.

In Seattle, patients joined the study during active infection and were tracked longitudinally. This clonotype was obtained from a man between 25 and 39 years old with COVID-19, enrolled during active disease. V gene TRBV5-1 combines with J gene TRBJ2-7, with D uncertain. Input material: peripheral blood. The chain's CDR3 is CASSLVRGDSYEQYF. The CDR3 bases are TGCGCCAGCAGCTTGGTACGCGGTGACTCCTACGAGCAGTACTTC.